Listed below are T cell receptor beta chains from one sample, sequenced in a study of CD8 T cell repertoires and HIV-1 epitope variants. Their specific antigens are unknown. The method was immunoSEQ multiplex PCR; TCRdb's version includes in-frame clones alone and lacks a portion of them. The table records 4,500 to 6,000 clones, about 71% of them present only once. Sequencing was performed on cultured CD8+ T cells derived from PBMCs. All receptors derive from a male donor with HIV. Each CDR3 is given with its conserved first and last residue. A D gene is named only where the DNA matches it firmly. Not all rows give a size; the values are once, few, many and, for expanded clones, a class.

d_gene	v_gene	abundance	j_gene	CDR3nt	CDR3aa
.	TRBV7-6	.	TRBJ2-7	TGTGCCAGCAGCTTAGAGGCAGACTCCTACTACGAGCAGTACTTC	CASSLEADSYYEQYF
.	TRBV6-5	.	TRBJ2-2	TGTGCCAGCAGTTACTTGAGTAGGCCCGGGGAGCTGTTTTTT	CASSYLSRPGELFF
TRBD2	TRBV5-1	.	TRBJ2-3	TGCGCCAGCAGCCCGGGACTAGCGGGTCCCACAGATACGCAGTATTTT	CASSPGLAGPTDTQYF
.	TRBV29-1	.	TRBJ1-2	TGCAGCGGGTTAGTGGGCAATGGCTACACCTTC	CSGLVGNGYTF
TRBD1	TRBV9	few	TRBJ1-6	TGTGCCAGCAGCGTAGACAAAGGGACAGGCTCTGGGGGGAATTCACCCCTCCACTTT	CASSVDKGTGSGGNSPLHF
.	TRBV28	few	TRBJ1-1	TGTGCCAGCACAGACAGGATGAACACTGAAGCTTTCTTT	CASTDRMNTEAFF
TRBD2	TRBV6-4	.	TRBJ2-3	TGTGCCAGCAGTGACTCAACTAGCGGGGGGGCAGATACGCAGTATTTT	CASSDSTSGGADTQYF
.	TRBV19	.	TRBJ1-4	TGTGCCAGTACCCCGACGGCTGCAACTAATGAAAAACTGTTTTTT	CASTPTAATNEKLFF
.	TRBV11-3	.	TRBJ2-2	TGTGCCAGCAGCTTGGGAGGGGGCGCCGGGGAGCTGTTTTTT	CASSLGGGAGELFF
TRBD2	TRBV11-1	.	TRBJ2-7	TGTGCCAGCAGCTTAATAGCGGGGGCCAGCTCCTACGAGCAGTACTTC	CASSLIAGASSYEQYF
.	TRBV6-5	.	TRBJ1-1	TGTGCCAGCAGCCAAACAGGGCCGGTGACTGAAGCTTTCTTT	CASSQTGPVTEAFF
.	TRBV9	few	TRBJ2-7	TGTGCCAGCAGCGTGTCAGGGGGGATGGACGAGCAGTACTTC	CASSVSGGMDEQYF
.	TRBV11-1	.	TRBJ1-1	TGTGCCAGCAGATATTCGGGACGAGACACTGAAGCTTTCTTT	CASRYSGRDTEAFF
.	TRBV30	.	TRBJ1-1	TGTGCCCAGCAGGGAATGCGGACTGAAGCTTTCTTT	CAQQGMRTEAFF
TRBD2	TRBV5-4	few	TRBJ2-7	TGTGCCAGCAGCGCGAATACCGGGACTAGCGCCTACTACGAGCAGTACTTC	CASSANTGTSAYYEQYF
.	TRBV9	.	TRBJ2-2	TGTGCCAGCGGCCAAGACACCGGGGAGCTGTTTTTT	CASGQDTGELFF
.	TRBV25-1	.	TRBJ1-2	TGTGCCAGCAGTGAGTACAGTACGGACTATGGCTACACCTTC	CASSEYSTDYGYTF
.	TRBV28	few	TRBJ2-7	TGTGCCAGCAGGTCCCCTAGGCAAGCCTACGAGCAGTACTTC	CASRSPRQAYEQYF
.	TRBV5-4	.	TRBJ2-3	TGTGCCAGCAGCTTTCGTCCAGATACGCAGTATTTT	CASSFRPDTQYF
.	TRBV6-6	.	TRBJ2-7	TGTGCCAGTTCTGGGACCGCGATCTACTACGAGCAGTACTTC	CASSGTAIYYEQYF
.	TRBV4-3	.	TRBJ2-5	TGCGCCAGCAGCTCCCTTCTCACGGAGACCCAGTACTTC	CASSSLLTETQYF
.	TRBV4-1	.	TRBJ2-1	TGCGCCAGCAGCCATCCCGGGGGTTACAATGAGCAGTTCTTC	CASSHPGGYNEQFF
.	TRBV19	.	TRBJ1-5	TGTGCCAGTAGTATCGGGGGCCTTAGCAATCAGCCCCAGCATTTT	CASSIGGLSNQPQHF
.	TRBV21-1	medium-sized	TRBJ1-1	TGTGCCAGCAGTAGAGGCACTGAAGCTTTCTTT	CASSRGTEAFF
TRBD1	TRBV6-5	.	TRBJ1-1	TGTGCCAGCAGTTACTCGGACAGGCTTAGGACTGAAGCTTTCTTT	CASSYSDRLRTEAFF
.	TRBV2	once	TRBJ2-2	TGTGCCAGCAGGCAGGACGACACCGGGGAGCTGTTTTTT	CASRQDDTGELFF
TRBD2	TRBV6-4	.	TRBJ2-1	TGTGCCAGCAGTGAAGCGGGGGGGCCCAATGAGCAGTTCTTC	CASSEAGGPNEQFF